The 20 T cell receptor beta chains in this list originate from one sample, sequenced in a study of T cell changes during pregnancy in multiple sclerosis. TCRdb's table, derived via immunoSEQ multiplex PCR, lists solely in-frame clones and lacks some. The sample shows about 80,000 clones, roughly 90% of them seen only once. Sample: peripheral blood, taken before pregnancy. The receptors were gathered from a female donor with multiple sclerosis, enrolled in a pregnancy study.

This clone was picked up many times. This chain joins TRBV2 and TRBJ2-1; 9 bases map to TRBD2. The CDR3 totals 15 residues. The V and J ends lost 2 bases and 6 bases, in that order; junction bases with no gene match: 5. In germline, CDR1 is SNHLY, CDR2 FYNNEI. CDR3 amino acids: CASSERSGGFNEQFF. The CDR3 region has the DNA TGTGCCAGCAGTGAAAGAAGCGGGGGGTTCAATGAGCAGTTCTTC.

The J gene is TRBJ1-5, the V gene TRBV28, with TRBD1 matching 12 bases. CDR1 and CDR2 (germline): MDHEN, SYDVKM. This CDR3 is built from 21 residues. The J segment lost 1 base and the V segment lost 7 bases, leaving 20 bases of the junction unmatched. The CDR3 here is CASISLWAGTGGFGSNQPQHF. CDR3 coding DNA: TGTGCCAGCATCTCCCTGTGGGCCGGGACAGGGGGCTTTGGGAGCAATCAGCCCCAGCATTTT.

This clone was counted once. The V call is TRBV7-2, the J call TRBJ1-1, with D perhaps matching TRBD1 (6 bases). Germline lookup yields CDR1 SGHTA and CDR2 FQGNSA. The germline V and J ends were trimmed by 1 base and 6 bases, with 12 bases remaining between them. The CDR3 has 14 residues. The CDR3 region has the DNA TGTGCCAGCAGCTTAGTAGGGGGGGCCCCTGAAGCTTTCTTT. This encodes CASSLVGGAPEAFF.

The rearrangement uses TRBV11-3 and TRBJ2-1, with 8 bases matching TRBD2. CDR3 length: 16 amino acids. J gave up 6 bases and V 5 bases, and 12 bases lay outside the gene matches. CDR1 is SGHNT and CDR2 is YENEEA in the germline V gene. The CDR3 loop reads CASSLMAGGPANEQFF. The CDR3, as DNA: TGTGCCAGCAGCCTCATGGCGGGGGGCCCGGCCAATGAGCAGTTCTTC.

The V gene is TRBV9, the J gene TRBJ1-3, with D uncertain. Germline V gene sequence: CDR1 SGDLS, CDR2 YYNGEE. The CDR3 is 15 amino acids. Trimming cost V 0 bases and J 2 bases, with 9 bases left between them. The CDR3: CASSVDQNAGNTIYF. The CDR3 DNA reads as TGTGCCAGCAGCGTAGACCAGAATGCTGGAAACACCATATATTTT.

This chain connects TRBV5-4 to TRBJ1-2; TRBD1 aligns across 7 bases. After removal of 2 bases from V and 8 bases from J, the junction contained 6 bases not matched to a gene. Germline loops: CDR1 SGHNT, CDR2 YYREEE (reference sequence). The CDR3 loop spans 13 amino acids. The CDR3 DNA is TGTGCCAGCAGCTTCTCCACAGGGGAAGGCTACACCTTC. Protein sequence: CASSFSTGEGYTF.

The gene calls are TRBV27 and TRBJ2-1; the D is unclear. In germline, CDR1 is MNHEY, CDR2 SMNVEV (reference sequence). The CDR3 runs 13 residues. V lost 3 bases to trimming and J lost 5 bases, with 8 bases between them. The CDR3 DNA reads as TGTGCCAGCAGTTTCCCCAGAAACAATGAGCAGTTCTTC. As protein: CASSFPRNNEQFF.

The chain uses TRBV28 and TRBJ2-7, with 7 bases matching TRBD1. CDR3 size: 13 residues. Germline V CDR1 and CDR2: MDHEN, SYDVKM. V gave up 8 bases and J gave up 2 bases; unmatched junction bases: 6. CDR3: CASVRDRTYEQYF. Here the CDR3 DNA reads TGTGCCAGCGTTCGGGACAGAACCTACGAGCAGTACTTC.

This clone turned up a few times. The rearrangement uses TRBV5-1 and TRBJ1-6, with 8 bases that match TRBD1. CDR1 and CDR2 (germline): SGHRS, YFSETQ. With V trimmed by 2 bases and J by 5 bases, 3 bases remained unmatched. There are 15 residues in the CDR3. For the CDR3, the DNA is TGCGCCAGCAGCTTTTCAGGGGGCAATAATTCACCCCTCCACTTT. It is translated as CASSFSGGNNSPLHF.

The rearrangement links TRBV7-2 to TRBJ2-7, with a tentative D call TRBD1 (6 bases). This CDR3 has 16 amino acids. The germline V gene encodes CDR1 SGHTA and CDR2 FQGNSA. Between the trimmed V and J ends, which lost 1 base and 2 bases, there was a span of 15 bases. As DNA, the CDR3 is TGTGCCAGCAGCTTAGATGGGGTCAGGGGACCCTACGAGCAGTACTTC. It specifies CASSLDGVRGPYEQYF.

This chain uses TRBV29-1 with TRBJ2-7; D unclear. Germline lookup yields CDR1 SQVTM and CDR2 ANQGSEA. The CDR3 length is 12 residues. V was pared by 4 bases and J by 2 bases, with 9 bases between. The CDR3 DNA sequence: TGCAGCGTTGTCTCTCCTCCCTACGAGCAGTACTTC. This codes for CSVVSPPYEQYF.

The rearrangement uses TRBV6-1 and TRBJ2-3; a weak D match, TRBD2 (7 bases). This CDR3 is 15 amino acids long. The germline CDR1 and CDR2 sequences are MNHNS and SASEGT. The V end was cut by 1 base, the J end by 3 bases, with 11 bases between. This chain's CDR3 is CASSEGGGRTDTQYF. The CDR3 nucleotides are TGTGCCAGCAGTGAAGGGGGGGGCCGGACAGATACGCAGTATTTT.

This clone was observed a few times. The gene calls are TRBV6-1 and TRBJ2-2; TRBD2 matches 14 bases. Germline loops: CDR1 MNHNS, CDR2 SASEGT. Trimming removed 3 bases from V and 6 bases from J; junction bases left unmatched: 0. The CDR3 covers 15 residues. CDR3 region: CASSEGLAGAGELFF. CDR3 nucleotides: TGTGCCAGCAGTGAGGGACTAGCGGGGGCCGGGGAGCTGTTTTTT.

The rearrangement links TRBV19 to TRBJ1-1; TRBD1 might be the D (5 bases). This CDR3 is built from 12 residues. V lost 7 bases and J lost 3, with 9 bases in between. The germline gives CDR1 LNHDA, CDR2 SQIVND (reference sequence). The CDR3 spells CASIRDYTEAFF. The CDR3 DNA follows: TGTGCCAGTATTAGGGACTACACTGAAGCTTTCTTT.

The V gene is TRBV5-5, the J gene TRBJ1-2; TRBD1 is a possible D gene (6 bases). Trimming removed 3 bases at V and 2 bases at J, with 14 bases between. This CDR3 has 15 residues. Per the germline V gene, CDR1 is SGHKS and CDR2 is YYEKEE (reference sequence). The chain's CDR3 is CASSWGGHTNYGYTF. The CDR3 nucleotides read TGTGCCAGCAGCTGGGGGGGACATACGAACTATGGCTACACCTTC.

The chain combines TRBV2 with TRBJ1-1; no clear D. The CDR3 is 15 amino acids. The germline V gene has CDR1 SNHLY and CDR2 FYNNEI. Trimming removed 6 bases at V and 0 bases at J, with 14 bases between. The CDR3 sequence: CASSHSSGLNTEAFF. DNA of the CDR3: TGTGCCAGCAGCCACTCGAGCGGTCTGAACACTGAAGCTTTCTTT.

This chain joins TRBV19 and TRBJ1-5, with D possibly TRBD1 on 6 matching bases. V shed 8 bases and J shed 1 base, with 12 bases lying between them. Germline-derived CDR1 and CDR2 are LNHDA and SQIVND (reference sequence). The CDR3 spans 14 residues. The CDR3 loop reads CASSNQGSNQPQHF. In DNA form, the CDR3 reads TGTGCCAGTTCGAACCAGGGGAGCAATCAGCCCCAGCATTTT.

V and J are TRBV18 and TRBJ1-2; TRBD1 might be the D (5 bases). Germline lookup yields CDR1 KGHSH and CDR2 LQKENI. The CDR3 contains 14 residues. The V gene lost 2 bases and the J gene lost 5 bases, with 12 bases spanning the gap. This CDR3 reads CASSPGQEGYGYTF. The CDR3, as DNA: TGTGCCAGCTCACCAGGGCAGGAGGGGTATGGCTACACCTTC.

The V call is TRBV29-1, the J call TRBJ2-2, with TRBD1 identical over 7 bases. The V and J ends lost 6 bases and 7 bases, in that order; junction bases with no gene match: 14. CDR1 is SQVTM, CDR2 ANQGSEA, per germline. The CDR3 sequence is 15 residues long. CDR3 loop: CSVATVGGKGGELFF. CDR3 nucleotides: TGCAGCGTCGCAACAGTAGGGGGCAAGGGCGGGGAGCTGTTTTTT.

This chain links TRBV7-2 with TRBJ1-6, with 9 bases fitting TRBD1. V lost 1 base to trimming and J lost 8 bases; unmatched junction nucleotides: 6. The CDR3 totals 16 residues. Per the germline V gene, CDR1 is SGHTA and CDR2 is FQGNSA. The CDR3 region has the DNA TGTGCCAGCAGCTTAGGGGGACAGGGTTTTTATTCACCCCTCCACTTT. It yields the protein CASSLGGQGFYSPLHF.